The 18 T cell receptor beta chains reported below all come from one sample, sequenced in a study of Graves' ophthalmopathy and Graves' hyperthyroidism. TCR beta CDR3 amplification used RNA transcripts. Amplification began with first-round RT-PCR using HTBI primers, then second-round multiplex PCR was performed. TCRdb redid the calling of the multiplex PCR reads with MiXCR, one entry per CDR3 protein. This sample has about 620,000 distinct CDR3 sequences; 20% to 25% occur once, and the top ten carry approximately 7.7%. Sequencing used peripheral blood. The source of these receptors is a woman younger than 30 with stable Graves' hyperthyroidism. Some clones in this sample may be carry-over from other donors' samples.

This clonotype was counted ten times or more. The CDR3 nucleotides read TGTGCCAGCAGCCAAGAGACAGAAGCTTTCTTT. It yields the protein CASSQETEAFF. The chain links TRBV3-1 to TRBJ1-1; D remains unclear. The CDR3 spans 11 residues. Trimming pared 0 bases from V and 8 bases from J, leaving 4 bases between. Germline CDR1 is LGHDT and CDR2 is YNNKEL (reference sequence).

J is TRBJ2-7 and V is TRBV7-9; 7 bases fit TRBD1. Trimming removed 5 bases from V and 3 bases from J; junction bases left unmatched: 7. Germline CDR1 SEHNR, CDR2 FQNEAQ (reference sequence). The CDR3 totals 14 residues. The CDR3 DNA sequence: TGTGCCAGCAGCCCCCCCGGGACAGTCTACGAGCAGTACTTC. Translating gives CASSPPGTVYEQYF. Complete variable domain (other parts from reference TRBV7-9 and TRBJ2-7): DTGVSQNPRHKITKRGQNVTFRCDPISEHNRLYWYRQTLGQGPEFLTYFQNEAQLEKSRLLSDRFSAERPKGSFSTLEIQRTEQGDSAMYLCASSPPGTVYEQYFGPGTRLTVT.

This clonotype came up many times. This chain links TRBV6-5 with TRBJ1-1; D ambiguous. Germline V lookup: CDR1 MNHEY, CDR2 SVGAGI. Trimming pared 4 bases from V and 4 bases from J, leaving 16 bases between. The CDR3 spans 15 residues. CDR3 sequence reads: CASSSQMGLGTEAFF. The CDR3 DNA reads as TGTGCCAGCAGTTCTCAGATGGGTCTGGGCACTGAAGCTTTCTTT.

This clonotype was observed many times. The rearrangement uses TRBV11-2 and TRBJ2-7; D call uncertain. Germline CDR1 SGHAT, CDR2 FQNNGV. The CDR3 loop spans 14 amino acids. The ends were cut back, 7 bases at V and 2 bases at J, with 15 bases in the middle. For the CDR3, the DNA is TGTGCCAGCACCGCCCCGGTAGAGGCCTACGAGCAGTACTTC. This sequence encodes CASTAPVEAYEQYF.

Concerning this clonotype: Possible read error: a much larger clone is one base away. The chain has TRBV19 and TRBJ1-1; no firm D call. The germline V and J ends were trimmed by 3 bases and 4 bases, with 6 bases remaining between them. The CDR3 sequence is 12 residues long. Germline loops: CDR1 LNHDA, CDR2 SQIVND (reference sequence). DNA for the CDR3: TGTGCCAGTAGTATGTGGGGCACTGAAGCTTTCTTT. Its translation: CASSMWGTEAFF.

This clonotype was detected ten times or more. This sequence joins TRBV14 and TRBJ1-1; a weak D match, TRBD1 (6 bases). The CDR3 is 15 amino acids. From germline, CDR1 is SGHDN and CDR2 FVKESK. V lost 1 base, J lost 5 bases, and 14 bases lay in between. CDR3 in amino acids: CASSQGDKGGTEAFF. In nucleotides, the CDR3 is TGTGCCAGCAGCCAAGGGGACAAGGGGGGGACTGAAGCTTTCTTT.

Ten or more counts support this clonotype. V is TRBV20-1 and J is TRBJ2-5; the D gene is possibly TRBD2 (6 bases). CDR1 and CDR2 (germline): DFQATT, SNEGSKA (reference sequence). CDR3 size: 13 residues. V was pared by 3 bases and J by 5 bases, with 13 bases between. CDR3 DNA sequence: TGCAGTGCTAGCGGGAGAAGGGTCGAGACCCAGTACTTC. The encoded protein is CSASGRRVETQYF.

The rearrangement uses TRBV11-1 and TRBJ2-5; tentative D call: TRBD2 (7 bases). V lost 1 base, J lost 1 base, and 13 bases lay in between. The CDR3 runs to 16 residues. Germline CDR1 reads SGHAT; CDR2 reads FQDESV (reference sequence). The chain's CDR3 is CASSLVGGGTQETQYF. CDR3 sequence (DNA): TGTGCCAGCAGCTTAGTCGGCGGGGGCACCCAAGAGACCCAGTACTTC.

The chain uses TRBV12-3 or TRBV12-4 and TRBJ2-5, with 9 bases aligning to TRBD2. CDR3 length: 14 residues. V was clipped by 6 bases and J by 7 bases; unmatched bases: 9. CDR3 amino acids: CASSRSGSGVTQYF. The CDR3 nucleotides are TGTGCCAGCAGCCGTAGCGGGAGTGGGGTGACCCAGTACTTC.

The sample holds many counts of this clonotype. This sequence joins TRBV28 and TRBJ1-5; D may be TRBD1 (5 bases). The CDR3 contains 15 residues. Germline loops: CDR1 MDHEN, CDR2 SYDVKM. Trimming removed 1 base from V and 7 bases from J, with 14 bases in between. CDR3 sequence (DNA): TGTGCCAGCAGTTTATTTGAAGGGGACGTGCAGCCCCAGCATTTT. Encoded protein: CASSLFEGDVQPQHF.

A few counts support this clonotype. In nucleotides, the CDR3 is TGTGCCAGCAGGGGGACTAGCGGGGTTGAAGAGACCCAGTACTTC. Its protein is CASRGTSGVEETQYF. The chain carries TRBV6-1 and TRBJ2-5; TRBD2 agrees at 13 bases. The CDR3 has 15 residues. J was trimmed by 3 bases and V by 6 bases; bases with no gene match: 4. The germline V gene encodes CDR1 MNHNS and CDR2 SASEGT.

This chain uses TRBV7-2 with TRBJ2-7; 8 bases line up with TRBD2. Trimming took 5 bases from V and 2 from J; bases not matched to a gene: 8. Germline CDR1 SGHTA, CDR2 FQGNSA. The CDR3 contains 15 residues. The CDR3 reads CASSPREGTPYEQYF. The CDR3, as DNA: TGTGCCAGCAGCCCTCGGGAGGGGACCCCCTACGAGCAGTACTTC.

The sample holds a few counts of this clonotype. V and J are TRBV6-1 and TRBJ2-2; 15 nucleotides align to TRBD2. The CDR3 totals 16 residues. Germline V lookup: CDR1 MNHNS, CDR2 SASEGT. V was clipped by 6 bases and J by 6 bases; unmatched bases: 5. The CDR3 region has the DNA TGTGCCAGCAGGGGACTAGCGGGGGGATCGGCCGGGGAGCTGTTTTTT. Translating it yields CASRGLAGGSAGELFF.

The table lists this clonotype with many counts. The chain uses TRBV12-3 or TRBV12-4 and TRBJ2-2; TRBD1 or TRBD2 may be the D gene (5 bases each). The germline V and J ends were trimmed by 5 bases and 4 bases, with 11 bases remaining between them. The CDR3 sequence is 14 residues long. The CDR3 protein is CASSPSGATGELFF. CDR3 DNA sequence: TGTGCCAGCAGTCCCTCCGGGGCCACCGGGGAGCTGTTTTTT.

This clonotype was counted ten times or more. The chain combines TRBV12-3 or TRBV12-4 with TRBJ1-5; tentatively, D is TRBD1 (6 bases). The V gene lost 5 bases and the J gene lost 3 bases, with 11 bases spanning the gap. The CDR3 sequence is 14 residues long. The CDR3 sequence is CASSTWDINQPQHF. As DNA, the CDR3 is TGTGCCAGCAGTACCTGGGACATCAATCAGCCCCAGCATTTT.

This clonotype has ten or more counts. The rearrangement links TRBV24-1 to TRBJ2-3, with D hard to call. The CDR3 length is 12 residues. V dropped 9 bases and J dropped 2 bases, with 8 bases sitting between them. CDR1 is KGHDR and CDR2 is SFDVKD in the germline V gene. The CDR3 loop is CATGTDTDTQYF. For the CDR3, the DNA is TGTGCCACCGGAACAGACACAGATACGCAGTATTTT.

In the case of this clonotype: This likely reflects a read error, since a far larger clone is one base away. The chain uses TRBV4-1 and TRBJ1-1; D might be TRBD1 (5 bases). The CDR3 spans 14 residues. Per germline, CDR1 MGHRA and CDR2 YSYEKL. Between the trimmed V and J ends, which lost 1 base and 3 bases, there was a span of 9 bases. CDR3 sequence (DNA): TGCGCCAGCAGCCAAGGGGACCGGGACACTGAAGCTTTCTTT. Protein: CASSQGDRDTEAFF.

This chain joins TRBV28 and TRBJ2-7; 9 positions agree with TRBD1. From germline, CDR1 is MDHEN and CDR2 SYDVKM. The ends lost 2 bases at V and 1 base at J; junction bases unmatched: 6. This CDR3 comprises 16 residues. Written as DNA, the CDR3 is TGTGCCAGCAGTTTACGACAGGGGGTGCCTTCCTACGAGCAGTACTTC. It yields the protein CASSLRQGVPSYEQYF.